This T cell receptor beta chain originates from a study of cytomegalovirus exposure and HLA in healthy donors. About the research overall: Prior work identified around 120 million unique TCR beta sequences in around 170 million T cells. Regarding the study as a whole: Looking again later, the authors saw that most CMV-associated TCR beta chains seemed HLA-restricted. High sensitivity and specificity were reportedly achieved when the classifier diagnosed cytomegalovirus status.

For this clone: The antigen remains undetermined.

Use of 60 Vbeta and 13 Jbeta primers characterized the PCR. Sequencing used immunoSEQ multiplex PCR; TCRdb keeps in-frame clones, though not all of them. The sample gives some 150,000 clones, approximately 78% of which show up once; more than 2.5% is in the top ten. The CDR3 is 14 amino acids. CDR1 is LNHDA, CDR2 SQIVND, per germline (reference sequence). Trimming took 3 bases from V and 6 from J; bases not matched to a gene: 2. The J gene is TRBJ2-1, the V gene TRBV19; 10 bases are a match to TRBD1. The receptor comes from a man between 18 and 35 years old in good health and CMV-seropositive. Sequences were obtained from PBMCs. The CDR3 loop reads CASSMGQGRNEQFF. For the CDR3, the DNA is TGTGCCAGTAGTATGGGACAGGGGCGCAATGAGCAGTTCTTC.